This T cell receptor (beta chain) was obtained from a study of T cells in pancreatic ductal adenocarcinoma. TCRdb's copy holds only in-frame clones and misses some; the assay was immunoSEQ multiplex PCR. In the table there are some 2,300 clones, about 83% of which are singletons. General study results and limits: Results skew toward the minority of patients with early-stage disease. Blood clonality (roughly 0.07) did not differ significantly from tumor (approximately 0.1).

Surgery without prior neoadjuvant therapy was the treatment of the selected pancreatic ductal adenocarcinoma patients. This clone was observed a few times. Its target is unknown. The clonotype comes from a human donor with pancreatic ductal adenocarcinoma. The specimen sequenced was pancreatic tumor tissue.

CDR3 sequence reads: CASSVGGVPYGGRAHEQFF. The CDR3 nucleotides read TGTGCCAGCAGCGTAGGGGGGGTGCCTTATGGCGGGAGGGCTCACGAGCAGTTCTTC. The chain couples TRBV9 to TRBJ2-1, with 9 bases that match TRBD2. There are 19 residues in the CDR3. Germline V gene sequence: CDR1 SGDLS, CDR2 YYNGEE. The ends lost 0 bases at V and 10 bases at J; junction bases unmatched: 20.